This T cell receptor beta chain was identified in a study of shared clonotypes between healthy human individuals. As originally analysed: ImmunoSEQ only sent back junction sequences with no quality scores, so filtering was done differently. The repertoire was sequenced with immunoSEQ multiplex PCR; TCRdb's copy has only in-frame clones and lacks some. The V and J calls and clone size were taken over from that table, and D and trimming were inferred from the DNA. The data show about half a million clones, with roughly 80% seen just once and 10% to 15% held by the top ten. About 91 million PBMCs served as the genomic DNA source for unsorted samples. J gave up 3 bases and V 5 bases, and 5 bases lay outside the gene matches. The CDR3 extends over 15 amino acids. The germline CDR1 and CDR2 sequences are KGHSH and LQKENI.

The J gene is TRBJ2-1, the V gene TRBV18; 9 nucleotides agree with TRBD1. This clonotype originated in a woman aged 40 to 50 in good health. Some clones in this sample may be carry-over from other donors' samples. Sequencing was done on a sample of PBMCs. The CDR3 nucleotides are TGTGCCAGCTCAACGGGACAGGGACTCTACAATGAGCAGTTCTTC. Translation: CASSTGQGLYNEQFF.